This T cell receptor (beta chain) was recovered during a study of shared clonotypes between healthy human individuals. CD45RO-negative, CCR7-selected cells formed the naive CD8 fraction, which excluded terminally differentiated effector memory CD45RA+ cells. Generated by immunoSEQ multiplex PCR, the TCRdb table keeps only in-frame clones and is missing some. The table records roughly 2.1 million clones, approximately 94% of them present only once. The V gene's germline CDR1 is SGHTA and CDR2 FQGNSA. V gave up 6 bases and J gave up 12 bases; unmatched junction bases: 17. The CDR3 has 16 residues. This chain joins TRBV7-2 and TRBJ2-1, with TRBD1 identical over 10 bases. The receptor's source is a young man in good health. Some clones in this sample may be carry-over from other donors' samples. The specimen was naive CD8+ T cells from PBMCs. The CDR3 reads CASSSPPGQGWSRQFF. CDR3 sequence (DNA): TGTGCCAGCAGTTCGCCCCCGGGACAGGGGTGGTCAAGGCAGTTCTTC.